These 23 T cell receptor beta chains were sequenced from one sample in a study of prognosis after radiotherapy for stage I lung cancer (dated by TCRdb to the early 2020s). Sequencing was carried out with an Illumina HiSeq 3000. Two rounds of multiplex PCR were used to amplify the TCR beta CDR3 region from genomic DNA. The first PCR round used primers specific to each TRBV and TRBJ gene, with sequences filed in Chinese patent CN105087789A. TCRdb ran its own pipeline on the public reads, namely fastp trimming at Q25 and MiXCR clone calling, and kept in-frame beta chains. Rows merge per CDR3 protein into single entries with the most common DNA and genes. The sample data list about 26,000 distinct CDR3 sequences, and roughly 30% of these were observed just once. The leading ten clones occupy about 33% of the sample. This material consisted of PBMCs, taken before or after stereotactic body radiation therapy (not recorded which). These receptors were collected from a donor over 45 with non-small cell lung cancer.

This clonotype was seen repeatedly, ten times or more. The CDR3: CATSDPAGREPSYEQYF. The CDR3 DNA sequence: TGTGCCACCAGTGACCCCGCGGGGCGGGAGCCTTCCTACGAGCAGTACTTC. The chain uses TRBV24-1 and TRBJ2-7, with 7 positions matching TRBD2. The CDR3 has 17 residues. CDR1 and CDR2 from the germline V gene are KGHDR and SFDVKD. Trimming cost V 4 bases and J 1 base; bases outside gene matches: 12.

As to this clonotype: The germline gene is not matched at one end of the junction; a read error may be the cause. This chain connects TRBV20-1 to TRBJ2-7; tentative D call: TRBD1 (5 bases). Germline V lookup: CDR1 DFQATT, CDR2 SNEGSKA (reference sequence). This CDR3 contains 14 residues. For the CDR3, the DNA is TGCAGTGCTAGATGTCCAGGGTCAAGCTACGAGCGGTACTTC. Translating it yields CSARCPGSSYERYF.

This clonotype was seen more than once but under ten times. A much larger clone is a single base away; this may be a read error. The chain carries TRBV19 and TRBJ2-5; 9 bases agree with TRBD1. Trimming cost V 6 bases and J 1 base; bases outside gene matches: 6. The CDR3 is 15 residues long. The germline gives CDR1 LNHDA, CDR2 SQIVND (reference sequence). CDR3 nucleotides: TGTGCCAGTAGCACCGGGACAGGGTGCCAAGAGACCCAGTACTTC. This sequence encodes CASSTGTGCQETQYF. The variable domain in full, with the rest retrieved from reference TRBV19 and TRBJ2-5, is DGGITQSPKYLFRKEGQNVTLSCEQNLNHDAMYWYRQDPGQGLRLIYYSQIVNDFQKGDIAEGYSVSREKKESFPLTVTSAQKNPTAFYLCASSTGTGCQETQYFGPGTRLLVL.

The sample holds many counts of this clonotype. V gene TRBV6-1 combines with J gene TRBJ2-7; D is undetermined. Germline V gene lookup returns CDR1 MNHNS and CDR2 SASEGT. This CDR3 has 15 amino acids. Trimming stripped 2 bases from V and 2 bases from J, with 13 bases between. For the CDR3, the DNA is TGTGCCAGCAGTGAATATGTGGGGTCCCCCTACGAGCAGTACTTC. It encodes CASSEYVGSPYEQYF.

The sample holds many counts of this clonotype. The genes are TRBV12-3 or TRBV12-4 and TRBJ1-5, with D possibly matching TRBD1 (5 bases). The CDR3 spans 14 residues. Trimming left V 5 bases short and J 7 bases short, with 15 bases between. DNA of the CDR3: TGTGCCAGCAGTAAACTTACAGGCGACCAGCCCCAGCATTTT. Translating gives CASSKLTGDQPQHF.

Regarding this clonotype: A far bigger clonotype differs at one base, so this is likely a read error. CDR3 in amino acids: CASSPYRTGTGTQYF. As DNA, the CDR3 is TGTGCCAGCAGTCCGTATCGCACGGGGACAGGTACGCAGTATTTT. The chain combines TRBV6-4 with TRBJ2-3; 8 bases line up with TRBD1. Germline assignment: CDR1 MRHNA and CDR2 SNTAGT. This CDR3 region has 15 residues.

This clonotype was found many times. V is TRBV28 and J is TRBJ2-5; D possibly corresponds to TRBD1 (5 bases). CDR1 and CDR2 from the germline V gene are MDHEN and SYDVKM. Trimming took off 6 bases at V and 1 base at J, with 9 bases between the two ends. This CDR3 has 13 amino acids. The CDR3 spells CASRRQLQETQYF. The CDR3 region has the DNA TGTGCCAGCAGGAGACAGCTCCAAGAGACCCAGTACTTC.

This clonotype was recorded many times. V and J are TRBV6-1 and TRBJ1-5, with 7 bases matching TRBD1. The CDR3 is 15 amino acids. V lost 0 bases, J lost 7 bases, and 6 bases stayed unmatched. Germline V gene lookup returns CDR1 MNHNS and CDR2 SASEGT. The CDR3: CASSEAWQGGQPQHF. DNA of the CDR3: TGTGCCAGCAGTGAAGCCTGGCAGGGGGGACAGCCCCAGCATTTT.

Of note for this clonotype: The DNA is omitted, as the CDR3 cannot be located on it reliably, and the CDR3 follows TCRdb's listing. V and J are TRBV11-2 and TRBJ2-2; TRBD1, the table's D call, lacks a check against the DNA. The CDR3 is 20 residues long, counting both termini. Germline CDR1 SGHAT, CDR2 FQNNGV. The CDR3 loop is CASSLLPRRGTPHRPGSCFF.

This clonotype was observed a few times. Given a much more abundant clone one base away, this may be a read error. As the CDR3 is not closed by the conserved phenylalanine or tryptophan, this likely results from a read error. The chain employs TRBV19 and TRBJ2-1; D remains unclear. The CDR3 spans 11 residues. The V gene's germline CDR1 is LNHDA and CDR2 SQIVND (reference sequence). V lost 1 base and J 13 bases, leaving 8 bases between the germline ends. The DNA for the CDR3 is TGTGCCAGTAGTATAGGGTTGGGTCAGTTCCTC. Protein product: CASSIGLGQFL.

The chain recombines TRBV4-2 with TRBJ2-5, with D unresolved. Germline V lookup: CDR1 LGHNA, CDR2 YNFKEQ. V lost 0 bases and J 5 bases, leaving 13 bases between the germline ends. This CDR3 is 15 amino acids long. CDR3 nucleotides: TGTGCCAGCAGCCAAGAGGGGTCAGACCGGGAGACCCAGTACTTC. Translated, it gives CASSQEGSDRETQYF.

Details on this clonotype: A far larger clone is one base from this, pointing to a likely read error. The chain links TRBV6-5 to TRBJ2-7; possible D gene TRBD2, 5 bases. V was clipped by 6 bases and J by 8 bases, with 20 bases between them. The CDR3 has 14 residues. Germline V gives CDR1 MNHEY, CDR2 SVGAGI. CDR3 sequence (DNA): TGTGCCAGCAGGCCGGACGGGGTTAGGAACAAGCAGTACTTC. Translated: CASRPDGVRNKQYF.

This clonotype was observed many times. The V gene is TRBV3-1, the J gene TRBJ2-7; D might be TRBD1 (6 bases). The germline CDR1 and CDR2 sequences are LGHDT and YNNKEL (reference sequence). This CDR3 spans 15 amino acids. V was trimmed by 1 base and J by 2 bases, leaving 12 bases between them. The CDR3 nucleotides read TGTGCCAGCAGCCAAGTAGGACAGTTAACCTACGAGCAGTACTTC. It codes for CASSQVGQLTYEQYF.

A single count supports this clonotype. The chain combines TRBV5-4 with TRBJ2-5, with D possibly matching TRBD2 (5 bases). V was trimmed by 0 bases and J by 6 bases, leaving 15 bases between them. Germline V lookup: CDR1 SGHNT, CDR2 YYREEE (reference sequence). CDR3 length: 15 amino acids. The chain's CDR3 is CASSLGIAISQTQYF. The CDR3 bases are TGTGCCAGCAGCTTGGGAATAGCGATCAGTCAGACCCAGTACTTC.

This clonotype has at least ten counts. V gene TRBV2 combines with J gene TRBJ2-7, with 11 bases identical to TRBD2. This CDR3 region has 14 residues. The trim removed 4 bases at V and 3 bases at J, leaving 2 bases unmatched. Germline CDR1 SNHLY, CDR2 FYNNEI. CDR3 in amino acids: CASSGGLAGYEQYF. CDR3 nucleotide sequence: TGTGCCAGCAGTGGAGGACTAGCGGGCTACGAGCAGTACTTC.

V is TRBV4-2 and J is TRBJ1-3; D gene unclear. Deletions cut 1 base from V and 0 bases from J, with 7 bases between. The CDR3 runs to 15 residues. CDR1 LGHNA and CDR2 YNFKEQ come from the germline V gene. DNA for the CDR3: TGTGCCAGCAGCCAAGCGGCGATCTCTGGAAACACCATATATTTT. Protein product: CASSQAAISGNTIYF.

This clonotype was found many times. This sequence joins TRBV28 and TRBJ2-5; TRBD1 matches 10 bases. This CDR3 has 16 amino acids. Germline V gene lookup returns CDR1 MDHEN and CDR2 SYDVKM. The trim removed 4 bases at V and 3 bases at J, leaving 8 bases unmatched. CDR3: CASSSRPGQGEETQYF. For the CDR3, the DNA is TGTGCCAGCAGTTCCCGCCCCGGACAGGGGGAAGAGACCCAGTACTTC.

Notes on this clonotype: A read error likely explains this, since a far larger clone differs by one base. For the CDR3, the DNA is TGTGCCAGCAGTTACGCGACTTTCGGGGGGCACACAGATACGCAGTATTTT. This sequence encodes CASSYATFGGHTDTQYF. This rearrangement joins TRBV6-9 to TRBJ2-3, with D tentatively TRBD2 (7 bases). The V and J ends lost 3 bases and 2 bases respectively, with 18 bases between them. In germline, CDR1 is MNHGY, CDR2 SVAAGI. This CDR3 contains 17 residues.

This clonotype has at least ten counts. This sequence joins TRBV5-1 and TRBJ1-1; D might be TRBD1 (5 bases). CDR3 length equals 15 residues. Germline assignment: CDR1 SGHRS and CDR2 YFSETQ. With 0 bases removed from V and 1 base from J, the gap between germline ends came to 10 bases. CDR3 residues: CASSLEGRTNTEAFF. In DNA form, the CDR3 reads TGCGCCAGCAGCTTGGAGGGGAGGACGAACACTGAAGCTTTCTTT.

This clonotype occurred many times. CDR3 region: CASSQTGFSSPLHF. The CDR3 bases are TGTGCCAGCAGCCAGACAGGGTTTAGTTCACCCCTCCACTTT. This rearrangement joins TRBV6-1 to TRBJ1-6; 7 nucleotides agree with TRBD1. The CDR3 runs 14 residues. Germline values: CDR1 MNHNS, CDR2 SASEGT. Trimming took 6 bases from V and 9 from J; bases not matched to a gene: 8.

This clonotype has at least ten counts. V usage is TRBV27 and J usage is TRBJ2-1; D call uncertain. V was pared by 6 bases and J by 1 base, with 7 bases between. This CDR3 has 13 residues. The germline V gene encodes CDR1 MNHEY and CDR2 SMNVEV (reference sequence). The chain's CDR3 is CASRLGSYNEQFF. In DNA form, the CDR3 reads TGTGCCAGCAGACTGGGATCCTACAATGAGCAGTTCTTC.

In its sample, this clonotype was seen many times. The chain has TRBV5-4 and TRBJ2-7; D possibly corresponds to TRBD1 (5 bases). From germline, CDR1 is SGHNT and CDR2 YYREEE (reference sequence). V lost 1 base and J 1 base, leaving 9 bases between the germline ends. This CDR3 has 14 amino acids. CDR3 loop: CASSLSDSSYEQYF. Written as DNA, the CDR3 is TGTGCCAGCAGCTTGTCCGACAGTTCCTACGAGCAGTACTTC.

This clonotype was recorded at least ten times. The chain couples TRBV6-4 to TRBJ2-3; 9 bases map to TRBD1. CDR1 and CDR2 from the germline V gene are MRHNA and SNTAGT. Losses at the gene ends were 5 bases for V and 0 bases for J; bases not matched to a gene: 3. The CDR3 runs to 15 residues. The CDR3 region is CASSQQGASTDTQYF. CDR3 in DNA: TGTGCCAGCAGTCAACAGGGGGCTAGCACAGATACGCAGTATTTT.